A single sample gave rise to the 24 T cell receptor beta chains below, sequenced in a study of blood T cells in healthy people across ages. The second PCR ran about 6 to 12 cycles with a sample-barcoded 5' primer and J-beta primers. TCRdb reanalysed the 5' RACE reads using MiXCR and keeps one entry per CDR3 protein. The sample has over 600,000 distinct CDR3 sequences; approximately 53% are singletons. Material: blood. The receptor source for this set is a man in his forties in good health.

The rearrangement uses TRBV27 and TRBJ1-6; D ambiguous. The V end lost 5 bases, the J end lost 0 bases, and 11 bases lay between the germline ends. The CDR3 totals 16 residues. Germline CDR1 and CDR2: MNHEY and SMNVEV (reference sequence). CDR3 region: CASSPDPRSYNSPLHF. CDR3 DNA sequence: TGTGCCAGCAGTCCGGACCCCCGCTCCTATAATTCACCCCTCCACTTT.

The rearrangement links TRBV12-3 or TRBV12-4 to TRBJ2-3; possibly TRBD1 for D (6 bases). CDR3 length: 16 residues. V was cut by 2 bases and J by 4 bases, with 16 bases left in between. CDR3 sequence reads: CASSLQGTEIADTQYF. The CDR3 DNA reads as TGTGCCAGCAGTTTACAGGGGACGGAGATTGCAGATACGCAGTATTTT.

This clonotype was detected a few times. This chain connects TRBV4-2 to TRBJ2-3; 10 positions match TRBD2. The V gene's germline CDR1 is LGHNA and CDR2 YNFKEQ. Trimming took 1 base from V and 4 from J; bases not matched to a gene: 14. The length of the CDR3 is 19 residues. The CDR3 DNA is TGTGCCAGCAGCCAAGTGGCTAGCGGGAGCCAAACCACGGCAGATACGCAGTATTTT. Translation gives CASSQVASGSQTTADTQYF.

The V call is TRBV28, the J call TRBJ2-1, with TRBD2 as a possible D gene (5 bases). Per the germline V gene, CDR1 is MDHEN and CDR2 is SYDVKM. The CDR3 has 14 residues. Trimming removed 3 bases at V and 12 bases at J, with 18 bases between. The CDR3 DNA follows: TGTGCCAGCAGTTTTAATCTGGTACCTCGGGGGCAGTTCTTC. Its protein product is CASSFNLVPRGQFF. Full variable domain (remainder filled in from reference TRBV28 and TRBJ2-1): DVKVTQSSRYLVKRTGEKVFLECVQDMDHENMFWYRQDPGLGLRLIYFSYDVKMKEKGDIPEGYSVSREKKERFSLILESASTNQTSMYLCASSFNLVPRGQFFGPGTRLTVL.

The chain links TRBV4-3 to TRBJ1-2; D not certain. CDR3 length equals 14 residues. Germline V CDR1 and CDR2: LGHNA, YSLEER. The germline V and J ends were trimmed by 4 bases and 0 bases, with 9 bases remaining between them. CDR3 bases: TGCGCCAGCAGCCCTATACAGACTAACTATGGCTACACCTTC. Its translation is CASSPIQTNYGYTF.

This clonotype was detected a few times. The chain is built from TRBV7-2 and TRBJ1-2; maybe TRBD1 (5 bases). Germline V lookup: CDR1 SGHTA, CDR2 FQGNSA. The CDR3 is 14 amino acids. V shed 1 base and J shed 2 bases, with 8 bases lying between them. This CDR3 is CASSLDRQNYGYTF. The CDR3 DNA reads TGTGCCAGCAGCTTAGACAGGCAGAACTATGGCTACACCTTC.

This clonotype was counted many times. The CDR3 loop reads CASSLGARETQYF. CDR3 in DNA: TGTGCCAGCAGCTTAGGCGCGAGAGAGACCCAGTACTTC. This rearrangement joins TRBV7-2 to TRBJ2-5; no reliable D call. The germline V and J ends were trimmed by 1 base and 4 bases, with 7 bases remaining between them. CDR1 and CDR2 (germline): SGHTA, FQGNSA. The CDR3 totals 13 residues.

This chain uses TRBV10-3 with TRBJ2-7; maybe TRBD1 (6 bases). CDR1 is ENHRY, CDR2 SYGVKD, per germline. This CDR3 contains 15 residues. The V end was cut by 0 bases, the J end by 1 base, with 10 bases between. The CDR3 bases are TGTGCCATCAGTGAGTCGACAGGAAAATCCTACGAGCAGTACTTC. Translating gives CAISESTGKSYEQYF.

This clonotype was picked up many times. A much larger clone differs by one base, so this may be a read error. The chain recombines TRBV3-1 with TRBJ2-5; 7 bases map to TRBD2. The CDR3 runs 16 residues. After removal of 0 bases from V and 0 bases from J, the junction contained 4 bases not matched to a gene. CDR1 and CDR2 (germline): LGHDT, YNNKEL (reference sequence). CDR3 protein: CASSQDVRGNQETQYF. In DNA form, the CDR3 reads TGTGCCAGCAGCCAAGATGTGCGGGGGAACCAAGAGACCCAGTACTTC.

This clonotype was seen just once. This chain uses TRBV11-3 with TRBJ2-1; 13 bases match TRBD2. The V gene's germline CDR1 is SGHNT and CDR2 YENEEA. The CDR3 consists of 16 residues. The J segment lost 9 bases and the V segment lost 4 bases, leaving 9 bases of the junction unmatched. The CDR3 reads CASSSPPGLAGTEQFF. CDR3 sequence (DNA): TGTGCCAGCAGCTCCCCACCGGGACTAGCGGGAACTGAGCAGTTCTTC. Based on the CDR3 plus reference TRBV11-3 and TRBJ2-1, the full variable domain is EAGVVQSPRYKIIEKKQPVAFWCNPISGHNTLYWYLQNLGQGPELLIRYENEEAVDDSQLPKDRFSAERLKGVDSTLKIQPAELGDSAVYLCASSSPPGLAGTEQFFGPGTRLTVL.

In this sample, this clonotype turned up a few times. V gene TRBV27 combines with J gene TRBJ2-7; TRBD1 agrees at 8 bases. Germline trimming cut 3 bases from V and 5 bases from J; bases unmatched to any gene: 12. The V gene's germline CDR1 is MNHEY and CDR2 SMNVEV (reference sequence). This CDR3 is 16 amino acids long. The CDR3 nucleotides are TGTGCCAGCAGTTTTGGCCCCGGGACAGGACAGGACGAGCAGTACTTC. It translates to CASSFGPGTGQDEQYF.

This clonotype was counted once. The V call is TRBV7-9, the J call TRBJ2-1; 12 bases are shared with TRBD1. The CDR3 is made up of 19 amino acids. The germline V gene encodes CDR1 SEHNR and CDR2 FQNEAQ (reference sequence). Losses at the gene ends were 2 bases for V and 7 bases for J; bases not matched to a gene: 15. The CDR3 protein is CASSLRSTGTGGKGNEQFF. In nucleotides, the CDR3 is TGTGCCAGCAGCTTAAGGTCCACCGGGACAGGGGGCAAAGGGAATGAGCAGTTCTTC.

This clonotype was observed a few times. The chain is built from TRBV20-1 and TRBJ2-7; TRBD2 matches 12 bases. Judging by the DNA end, TRBJ2-5 fits better; the J call may be wrong. Germline values: CDR1 DFQATT, CDR2 SNEGSKA (reference sequence). This CDR3 is 15 amino acids long. CDR3 sequence: CSAHATSGRSETQYF. For the CDR3, the DNA is TGCAGTGCCCACGCAACTAGCGGGAGGTCTGAGACCCAGTACTTC.

About this clonotype itself: No conserved phenylalanine or tryptophan ends this CDR3, so it is likely a read error. The chain carries TRBV5-6 and TRBJ2-1; 9 nucleotides match TRBD1. In germline, CDR1 is SGHDT, CDR2 YYEEEE. V shed 7 bases, J shed 4 bases, and the junction held 9 bases outside the gene matches. The CDR3 runs 15 residues. The DNA for the CDR3 is TGTGCCAGCTTGGGGGGGACAGGGTTATACAATGAGCAGTTCTAC. Translation gives CASLGGTGLYNEQFY.

In this sample, this clonotype turned up a few times. The gene calls are TRBV3-1 and TRBJ2-3; 9 positions match TRBD1. CDR1 is LGHDT and CDR2 is YNNKEL in the germline V gene (reference sequence). Trimming removed 6 bases from V and 5 bases from J; junction bases left unmatched: 9. This CDR3 is 15 amino acids long. The CDR3 coding sequence is TGTGCCAGCAGTCGCGACAGGGGGTCTGAAGATACGCAGTATTTT. Protein product: CASSRDRGSEDTQYF.

The chain combines TRBV28 with TRBJ2-7; D perhaps matches TRBD1 (5 bases). Trimming removed 2 bases from V and 4 bases from J, with 9 bases in between. The CDR3 is 13 residues long. Germline loops: CDR1 MDHEN, CDR2 SYDVKM. In nucleotides, the CDR3 is TGTGCCAGCAGTTTAGAAGACAGATACGAGCAGTACTTC. Its translation: CASSLEDRYEQYF.

V is TRBV20-1 and J is TRBJ2-1; 10 bases agree with TRBD1. This CDR3 spans 13 amino acids. Germline V gene lookup returns CDR1 DFQATT and CDR2 SNEGSKA (reference sequence). The V gene end was trimmed by 4 bases and the J gene end by 13 bases; junction bases not matched to a gene: 10. The CDR3 protein is CSANPGTGETQFF. DNA of the CDR3: TGCAGTGCTAATCCCGGGACAGGGGAGACCCAGTTCTTC.

Of note for this clonotype: A junction boundary mismatches the germline segment, possibly from a read error. The V gene is TRBV27, the J gene TRBJ2-5; no firm D call. CDR3 length: 15 amino acids. CDR1 is MNHEY and CDR2 is SMNVEV in the germline V gene (reference sequence). Written as DNA, the CDR3 is TGTGCCAGCAGTTTATCTGAGAGAAACCAGGAGACCCAGTACTTC. As protein: CASSLSERNQETQYF.

V is TRBV2 and J is TRBJ2-2; the D gene is possibly TRBD1 (6 bases). Per the germline V gene, CDR1 is SNHLY and CDR2 is FYNNEI. Trimming pared 6 bases from V and 2 bases from J, leaving 10 bases between. This CDR3 region has 14 residues. The CDR3 DNA is TGTGCCAGCAGGTCGGACAGAAACACCGGGGAGCTGTTTTTT. Translating gives CASRSDRNTGELFF.

This rearrangement joins TRBV20-1 to TRBJ2-1, with 10 bases that match TRBD2. Germline loops: CDR1 DFQATT, CDR2 SNEGSKA (reference sequence). Trimming took 5 bases from V and 4 from J; bases not matched to a gene: 8. The CDR3 extends over 15 amino acids. The CDR3 here is CSAPTPSGGYNEQFF. Written as DNA, the CDR3 is TGCAGTGCTCCTACCCCTAGCGGGGGATACAATGAGCAGTTCTTC.

Comment on this clonotype: A read error may account for a junction end that differs from germline. The V call is TRBV19, the J call TRBJ1-2; 9 positions match TRBD1. Germline CDR1 LNHDA, CDR2 SQIVND (reference sequence). CDR3 size: 12 residues. The CDR3 reads CASEQGAYGYIF. Here the CDR3 DNA reads TGTGCCTCAGAACAGGGGGCGTATGGCTACATCTTC.

The chain carries TRBV2 and TRBJ2-5; D perhaps matches TRBD1 (5 bases). Germline loops: CDR1 SNHLY, CDR2 FYNNEI. Between the trimmed V and J ends, which lost 6 bases and 2 bases, there was a span of 10 bases. The CDR3 covers 13 residues. The chain's CDR3 is CASRRQIQETQYF. In DNA, the CDR3 is TGTGCCAGCAGGCGACAGATTCAAGAGACCCAGTACTTC.

CDR3 coding DNA: TGTGCCAGCAGTTTATTGGGACAGGGCAATAAAGACTCCTACGAGCAGTACTTC. Protein: CASSLLGQGNKDSYEQYF. V and J are TRBV27 and TRBJ2-7, with TRBD1 matching over 9 bases. V shed 1 base, J shed 0 bases, and the junction held 10 bases outside the gene matches. Germline lookup yields CDR1 MNHEY and CDR2 SMNVEV (reference sequence). The CDR3 spans 18 residues.

Concerning this clonotype: One end of the junction does not line up with germline, which may come from a read error. The V gene is TRBV3-1, the J gene TRBJ2-1; TRBD2 matches at 7 bases. Per the germline V gene, CDR1 is LGHDT and CDR2 is YNNKEL (reference sequence). CDR3 length equals 13 residues. The CDR3 DNA reads TGTGCCGGCAGCCCCAACTTAGCGGGTGAGCAGTTCTTC. Translated, it gives CAGSPNLAGEQFF.